A selection of T cell receptor beta chains follows, all from one sample in a study of blood T cell repertoires in COVID-19. Assay: immunoSEQ multiplex PCR; the TCRdb copy retains only in-frame clones and omits some. The sample holds about 220,000 clones, about 90% seen once. The sample taken for sequencing was PBMCs or T cells enriched from blood (not recorded which). These TCRs come from a woman aged 45-65 years with acute COVID-19. Both conserved end residues are part of each CDR3. A D gene is named only where the DNA matches it firmly. Clone size is not always given. Where it is, it says once, few, many or a class for expanded clones.

>TRBD1|many|TRBJ1-1|TRBV14
TGTGCCAGCAGAGTAGGACAGGGAATGAACACTGAAGCTTTCTTT
CASRVGQGMNTEAFF
>TRBD1|once|TRBJ1-2|TRBV28
TGTGCCAGCAGCTTGGGACAGGGGCATATGTACTATGGCTACACCTTC
CASSLGQGHMYYGYTF
>.|many|TRBJ2-1|TRBV14
TGTGCCAGCAGCCAAGGACTACCCTACGGCCCCAGGCTGGTGGATGAGCAGTTCTTC
CASSQGLPYGPRLVDEQFF
>.|once|TRBJ1-2|TRBV28
TGTGCCAGCAGTCCCAAAACCGGGCTCGGAACGGGGGTGGCTTATGGCTACACCTTC
CASSPKTGLGTGVAYGYTF
>.|.|TRBJ2-5|TRBV9
TGTGCCAGCAGCCCCATGGAGCAGTACCAAGAGACCCAGTACTTC
CASSPMEQYQETQYF
>TRBD1|.|TRBJ1-1|TRBV2
TGTGCCAGCAGGGGCCCCGGGACAGGGGGTTTGGCCACTGAAGCTTTCTTT
CASRGPGTGGLATEAFF
>.|.|TRBJ1-5|TRBV28
.
CASSSSGQGNQPQHF
>.|.|TRBJ2-1|TRBV7-6
TGTGCCAGCAGCTTAGCAGGCGGAGTGAACAATGAGCAGTTCTTC
CASSLAGGVNNEQFF
>.|.|TRBJ1-1|TRBV16
TGTGCCAGCAGCCAATTGGCAGGGAAAACTGAAGCTTTCTTT
CASSQLAGKTEAFF
>TRBD2|.|TRBJ2-1|TRBV4-3
TGCGCCAGCAGCCAATGGCGGGGGAGGGATGAGCAGTTCTTC
CASSQWRGRDEQFF
>TRBD1|.|TRBJ1-5|TRBV4-3
TGCGCCAGCAGCCAAGACAGGGGGAACAATCAGCCCCAGCATTTT
CASSQDRGNNQPQHF